This T cell receptor beta chain is drawn from a study of blood T cell repertoires in COVID-19. In the study overall: T cells, B-cell-depleted T cells, or PBMCs provided the cDNA or gDNA that served as material.

The data were produced by immunoSEQ multiplex PCR, yet TCRdb's version contains in-frame clones alone and is incomplete. This sample yields 150,000 to 200,000 clones, of which roughly four fifths are seen a single time; approximately 2.4% belongs to the top ten. Trimming took 1 base from V and 2 from J; bases not matched to a gene: 4. The CDR3 extends over 15 amino acids. Germline V gene sequence: CDR1 SGHVS, CDR2 FNYEAQ. V is TRBV7-6 and J is TRBJ1-1; TRBD1 matches 7 bases. The sample consisted of peripheral blood. The clonotype was recovered from a human donor with acute or convalescent COVID-19. The donor label of this sample is uncertain. In DNA, the CDR3 is TGTGCCAGCAGCTTAGTAGGACAGGCCAACACTGAAGCTTTCTTT. Its translation: CASSLVGQANTEAFF.